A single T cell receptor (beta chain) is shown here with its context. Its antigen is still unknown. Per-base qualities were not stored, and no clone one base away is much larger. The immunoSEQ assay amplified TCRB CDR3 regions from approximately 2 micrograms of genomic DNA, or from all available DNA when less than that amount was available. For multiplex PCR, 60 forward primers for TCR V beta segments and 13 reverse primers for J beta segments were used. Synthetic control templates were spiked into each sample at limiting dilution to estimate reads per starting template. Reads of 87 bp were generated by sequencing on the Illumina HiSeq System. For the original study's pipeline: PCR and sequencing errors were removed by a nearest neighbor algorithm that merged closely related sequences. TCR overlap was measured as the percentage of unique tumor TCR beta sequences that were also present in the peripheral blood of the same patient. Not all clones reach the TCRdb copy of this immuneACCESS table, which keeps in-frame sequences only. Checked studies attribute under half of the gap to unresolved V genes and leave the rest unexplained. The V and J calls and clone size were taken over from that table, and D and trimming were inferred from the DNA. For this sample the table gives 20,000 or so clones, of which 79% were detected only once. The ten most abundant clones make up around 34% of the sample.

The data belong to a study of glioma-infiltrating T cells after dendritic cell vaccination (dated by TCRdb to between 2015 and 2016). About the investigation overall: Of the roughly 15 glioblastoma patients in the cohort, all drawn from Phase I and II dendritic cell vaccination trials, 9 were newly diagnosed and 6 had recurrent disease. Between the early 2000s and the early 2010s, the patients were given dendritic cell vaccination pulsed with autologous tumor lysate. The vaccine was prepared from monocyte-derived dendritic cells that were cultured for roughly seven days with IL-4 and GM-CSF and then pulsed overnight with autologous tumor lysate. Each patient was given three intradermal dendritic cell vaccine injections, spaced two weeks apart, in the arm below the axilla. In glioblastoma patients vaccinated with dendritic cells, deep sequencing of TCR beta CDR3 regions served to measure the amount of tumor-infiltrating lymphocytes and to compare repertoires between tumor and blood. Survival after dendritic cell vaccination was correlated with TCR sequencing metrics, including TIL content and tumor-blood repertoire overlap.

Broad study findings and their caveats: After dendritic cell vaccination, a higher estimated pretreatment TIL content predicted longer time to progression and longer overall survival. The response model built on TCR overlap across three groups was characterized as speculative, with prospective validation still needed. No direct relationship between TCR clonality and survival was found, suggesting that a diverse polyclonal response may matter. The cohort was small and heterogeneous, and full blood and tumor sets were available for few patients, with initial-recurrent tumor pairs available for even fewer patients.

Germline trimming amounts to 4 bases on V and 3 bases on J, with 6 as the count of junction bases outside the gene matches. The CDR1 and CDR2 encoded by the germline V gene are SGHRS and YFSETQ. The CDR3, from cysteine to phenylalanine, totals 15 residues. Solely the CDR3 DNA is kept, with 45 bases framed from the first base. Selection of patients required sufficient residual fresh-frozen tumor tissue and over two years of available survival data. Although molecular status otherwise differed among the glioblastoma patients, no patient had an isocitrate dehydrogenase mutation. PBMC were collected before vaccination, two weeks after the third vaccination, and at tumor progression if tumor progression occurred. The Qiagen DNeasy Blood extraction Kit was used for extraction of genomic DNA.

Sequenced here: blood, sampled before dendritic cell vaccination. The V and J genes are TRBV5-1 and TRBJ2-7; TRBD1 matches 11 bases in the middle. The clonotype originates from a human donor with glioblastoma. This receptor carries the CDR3 CASSPEGTGGYEQYF. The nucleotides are TGCGCCAGCAGCCCGGAAGGGACAGGGGGCTACGAGCAGTACTTC.